This TCR beta chain is drawn from a study of CD8+ T cells in alopecia areata. At the level of the study: Tofacitinib exposure lasted 6 to 18 months, followed by 6 months off drug.

This clone occurred a few times. Its antigen remains unknown. Extraction and reverse transcription of RNA yielded cDNA as the sequencing template. The table came from immunoSEQ multiplex PCR; TCRdb's copy has only in-frame clones and leaves some out. The sample consists of roughly 130,000 clones, 58% of them appearing once. Whole-study findings and limits: There were also resident alphabeta T cells of normal skin sequenced in scalp samples. Elevated clonality characterized lesional scalp relative to normal scalp, particularly in alopecia totalis/universalis.

V lost 2 bases to trimming and J lost 7 bases, with 7 bases between them. The germline gives CDR1 SGHDT, CDR2 YYEEEE. CDR3 length: 11 amino acids. From alopecia areata patients, lesional scalp punch biopsies and peripheral blood were collected. This clonotype was obtained from a human donor with alopecia areata. The sequenced sample was CD4+ T cells sorted from blood, obtained at week 0. The genes are TRBV5-6 and TRBJ2-7; D perhaps matches TRBD1 (5 bases). The CDR3 DNA is TGTGCCAGCAGCTTAGACAGTGAGCAGTACTTC. Amino acid sequence: CASSLDSEQYF.